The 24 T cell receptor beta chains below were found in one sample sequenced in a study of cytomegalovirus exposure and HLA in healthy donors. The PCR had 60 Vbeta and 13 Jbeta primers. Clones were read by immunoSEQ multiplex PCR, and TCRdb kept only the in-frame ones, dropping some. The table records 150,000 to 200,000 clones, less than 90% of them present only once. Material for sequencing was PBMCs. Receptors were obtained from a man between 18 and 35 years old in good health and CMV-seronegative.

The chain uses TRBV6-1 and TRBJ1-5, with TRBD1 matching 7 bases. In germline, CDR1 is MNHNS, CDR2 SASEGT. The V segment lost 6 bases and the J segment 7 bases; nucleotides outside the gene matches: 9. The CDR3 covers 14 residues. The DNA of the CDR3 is TGTGCCAGCAGGGGTGACAGGGTGACACAGCCCCAGCATTTT. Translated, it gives CASRGDRVTQPQHF.

The CDR3 loop is CASSVGSGSQTGEQYF. The CDR3, as DNA: TGTGCCAGCAGCGTCGGTTCAGGGTCTCAGACAGGCGAGCAGTACTTC. This chain connects TRBV9 to TRBJ2-7; a weak D match, TRBD1 (6 bases). The V gene's germline CDR1 is SGDLS and CDR2 YYNGEE. The V and J ends lost 2 bases and 6 bases respectively, with 21 bases between them. This CDR3 is 16 amino acids long.

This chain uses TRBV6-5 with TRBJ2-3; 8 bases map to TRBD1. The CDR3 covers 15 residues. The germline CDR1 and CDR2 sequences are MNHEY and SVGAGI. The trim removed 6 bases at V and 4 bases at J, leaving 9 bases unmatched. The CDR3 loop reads CASRKWTGTADTQYF. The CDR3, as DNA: TGTGCCAGCAGAAAATGGACAGGGACGGCAGATACGCAGTATTTT.

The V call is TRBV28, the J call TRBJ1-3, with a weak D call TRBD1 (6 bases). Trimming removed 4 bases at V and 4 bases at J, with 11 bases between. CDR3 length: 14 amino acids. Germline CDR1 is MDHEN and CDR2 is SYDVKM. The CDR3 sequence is CASSSSDRGNTIYF. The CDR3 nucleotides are TGTGCCAGCAGTTCCTCCGACAGGGGAAACACCATATATTTT. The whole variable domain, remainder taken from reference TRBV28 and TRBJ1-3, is DVKVTQSSRYLVKRTGEKVFLECVQDMDHENMFWYRQDPGLGLRLIYFSYDVKMKEKGDIPEGYSVSREKKERFSLILESASTNQTSMYLCASSSSDRGNTIYFGEGSWLTVV.

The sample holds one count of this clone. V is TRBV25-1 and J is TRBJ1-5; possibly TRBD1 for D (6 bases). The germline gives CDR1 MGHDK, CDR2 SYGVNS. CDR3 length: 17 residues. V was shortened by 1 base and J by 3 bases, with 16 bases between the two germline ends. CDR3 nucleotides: TGTGCCAGCAGTGAATTTAGCGAACAGGGCGCCAATCAGCCCCAGCATTTT. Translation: CASSEFSEQGANQPQHF.

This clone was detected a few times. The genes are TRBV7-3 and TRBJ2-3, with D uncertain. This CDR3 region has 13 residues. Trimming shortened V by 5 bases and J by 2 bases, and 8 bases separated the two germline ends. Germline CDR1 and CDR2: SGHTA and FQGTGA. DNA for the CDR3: TGTGCCAGCAGCCAAACTCTCACAGATACGCAGTATTTT. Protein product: CASSQTLTDTQYF.

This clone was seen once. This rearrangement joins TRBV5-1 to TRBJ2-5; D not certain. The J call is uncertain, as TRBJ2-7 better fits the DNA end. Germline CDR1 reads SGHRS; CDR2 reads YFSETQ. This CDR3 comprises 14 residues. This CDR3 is CASSGEPSVDEQYF. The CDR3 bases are TGCGCCAGCAGCGGAGAGCCATCCGTCGACGAGCAGTACTTC.

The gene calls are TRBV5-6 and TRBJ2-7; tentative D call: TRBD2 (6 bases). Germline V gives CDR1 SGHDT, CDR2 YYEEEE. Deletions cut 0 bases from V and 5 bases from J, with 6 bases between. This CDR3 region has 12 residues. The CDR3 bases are TGTGCCAGCAGCTTGGGACTAGACGAGCAGTACTTC. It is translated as CASSLGLDEQYF.

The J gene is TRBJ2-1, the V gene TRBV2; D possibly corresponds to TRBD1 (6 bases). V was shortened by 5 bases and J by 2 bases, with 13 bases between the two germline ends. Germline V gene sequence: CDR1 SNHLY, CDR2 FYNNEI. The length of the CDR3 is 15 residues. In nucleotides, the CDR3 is TGTGCCAGCAGTCCTCCGGGACAACCCTACAATGAGCAGTTCTTC. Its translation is CASSPPGQPYNEQFF.

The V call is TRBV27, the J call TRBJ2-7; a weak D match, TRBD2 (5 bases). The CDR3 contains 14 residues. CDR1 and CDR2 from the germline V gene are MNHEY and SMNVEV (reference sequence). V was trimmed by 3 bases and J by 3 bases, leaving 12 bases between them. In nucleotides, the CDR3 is TGTGCCAGCAGTTTGGGGAGTGGGGTCTACGAGCAGTACTTC. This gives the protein CASSLGSGVYEQYF.

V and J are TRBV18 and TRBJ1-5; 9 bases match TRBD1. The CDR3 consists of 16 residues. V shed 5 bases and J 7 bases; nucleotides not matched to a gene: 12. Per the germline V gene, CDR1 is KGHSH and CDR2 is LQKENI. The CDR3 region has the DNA TGTGCCAGCTCAGAGATAGACACAGGGGGCGGACAGCCCCAGCATTTT. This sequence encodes CASSEIDTGGGQPQHF.

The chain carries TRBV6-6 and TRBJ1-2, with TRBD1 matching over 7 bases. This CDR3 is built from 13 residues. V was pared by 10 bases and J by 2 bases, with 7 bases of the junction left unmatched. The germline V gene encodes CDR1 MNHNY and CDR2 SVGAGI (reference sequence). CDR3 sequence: CATDRDGNYGYTF. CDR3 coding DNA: TGTGCCACAGACAGGGACGGGAACTATGGCTACACCTTC.

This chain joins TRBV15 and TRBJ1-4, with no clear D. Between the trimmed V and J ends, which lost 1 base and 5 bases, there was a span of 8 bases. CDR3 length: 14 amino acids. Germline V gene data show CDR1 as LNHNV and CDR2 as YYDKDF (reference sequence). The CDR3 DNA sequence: TGTGCCACCAGCAGAGGGAGAGGGAATGAAAAACTGTTTTTT. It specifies CATSRGRGNEKLFF.

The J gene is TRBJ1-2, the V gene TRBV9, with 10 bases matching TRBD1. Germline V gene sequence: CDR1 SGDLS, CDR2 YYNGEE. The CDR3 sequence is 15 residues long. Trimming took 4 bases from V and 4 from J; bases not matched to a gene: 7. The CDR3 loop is CASSPGTGEIYGYTF. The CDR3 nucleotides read TGTGCCAGCAGCCCAGGGACAGGGGAGATCTATGGCTACACCTTC.

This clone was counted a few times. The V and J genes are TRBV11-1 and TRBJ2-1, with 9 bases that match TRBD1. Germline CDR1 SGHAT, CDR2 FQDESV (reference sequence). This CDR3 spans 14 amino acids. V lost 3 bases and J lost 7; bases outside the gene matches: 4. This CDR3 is CASSFTGTGNEQFF. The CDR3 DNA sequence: TGTGCCAGCAGCTTCACCGGGACAGGGAATGAGCAGTTCTTC.

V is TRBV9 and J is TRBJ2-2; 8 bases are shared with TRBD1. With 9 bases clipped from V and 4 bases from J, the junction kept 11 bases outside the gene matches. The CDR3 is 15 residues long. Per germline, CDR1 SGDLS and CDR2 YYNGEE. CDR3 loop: CATERTTGGTGELFF. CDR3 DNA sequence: TGTGCCACCGAAAGGACAACAGGGGGCACCGGGGAGCTGTTTTTT.

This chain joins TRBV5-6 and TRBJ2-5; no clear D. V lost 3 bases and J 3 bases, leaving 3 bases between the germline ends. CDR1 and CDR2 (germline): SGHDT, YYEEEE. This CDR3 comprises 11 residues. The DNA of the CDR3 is TGTGCCAGCAGCTCAAAAGAGACCCAGTACTTC. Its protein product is CASSSKETQYF.

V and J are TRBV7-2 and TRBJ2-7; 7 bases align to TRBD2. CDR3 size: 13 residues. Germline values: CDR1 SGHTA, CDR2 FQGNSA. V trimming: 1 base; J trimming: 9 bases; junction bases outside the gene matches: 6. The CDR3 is CASSLEVGGGQYF. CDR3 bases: TGTGCCAGCAGCTTAGAAGTAGGCGGGGGGCAGTACTTC. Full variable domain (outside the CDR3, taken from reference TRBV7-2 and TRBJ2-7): GAGVSQSPSNKVTEKGKDVELRCDPISGHTALYWYRQSLGQGLEFLIYFQGNSAPDKSGLPSDRFSAERTGGSVSTLTIQRTQQEDSAVYLCASSLEVGGGQYFGPGTRLTVT.

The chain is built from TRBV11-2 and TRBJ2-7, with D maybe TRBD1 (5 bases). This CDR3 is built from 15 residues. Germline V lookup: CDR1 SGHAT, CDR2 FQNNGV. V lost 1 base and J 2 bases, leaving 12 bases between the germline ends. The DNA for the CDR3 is TGTGCCAGCAGCTTAGCGGTAGGGGTCCCCTACGAGCAGTACTTC. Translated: CASSLAVGVPYEQYF.

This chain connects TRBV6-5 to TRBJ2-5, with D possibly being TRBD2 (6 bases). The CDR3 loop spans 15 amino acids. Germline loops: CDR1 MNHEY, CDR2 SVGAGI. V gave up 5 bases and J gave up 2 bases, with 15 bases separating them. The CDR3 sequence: CASSTQSGLQETQYF. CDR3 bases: TGTGCCAGCAGTACCCAGTCGGGACTGCAAGAGACCCAGTACTTC.

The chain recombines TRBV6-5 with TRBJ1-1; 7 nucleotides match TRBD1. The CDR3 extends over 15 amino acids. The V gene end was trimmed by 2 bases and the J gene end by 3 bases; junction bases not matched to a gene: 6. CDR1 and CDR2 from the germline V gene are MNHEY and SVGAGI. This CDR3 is CASSYRQGWDTEAFF. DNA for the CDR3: TGTGCCAGCAGTTACAGACAGGGATGGGACACTGAAGCTTTCTTT.

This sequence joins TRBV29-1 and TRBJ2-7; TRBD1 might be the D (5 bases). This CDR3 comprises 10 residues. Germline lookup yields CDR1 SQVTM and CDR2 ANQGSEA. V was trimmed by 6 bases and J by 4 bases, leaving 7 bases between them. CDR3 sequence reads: CSVKGYEQYF. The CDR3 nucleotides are TGCAGCGTGAAGGGGTACGAGCAGTACTTC.

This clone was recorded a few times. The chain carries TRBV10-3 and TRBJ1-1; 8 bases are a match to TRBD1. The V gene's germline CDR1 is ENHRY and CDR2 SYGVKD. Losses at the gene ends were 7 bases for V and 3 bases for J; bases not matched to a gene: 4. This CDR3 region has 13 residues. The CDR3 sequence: CAITNRGDTEAFF. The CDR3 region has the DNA TGTGCCATCACCAACAGGGGGGACACTGAAGCTTTCTTT.

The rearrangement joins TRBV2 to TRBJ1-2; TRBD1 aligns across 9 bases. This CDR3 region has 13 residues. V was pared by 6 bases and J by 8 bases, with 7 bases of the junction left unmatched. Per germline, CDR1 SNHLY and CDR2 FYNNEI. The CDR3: CASSLQGARGYTF. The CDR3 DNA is TGTGCCAGCAGCCTACAGGGGGCGCGGGGCTACACCTTC.